Presented here are 10 T cell receptor beta chains from one specimen sequenced in a study of cytomegalovirus exposure and HLA in healthy donors. The study ran its PCR with 60 Vbeta and 13 Jbeta primers. The protocol was immunoSEQ multiplex PCR, while the TCRdb copy is restricted to in-frame clones and leaves out a portion. The profile shows under 200,000 clones, approximately 82% of them singletons. Sequenced sample: PBMCs. Source of these receptors: a man between 50 and 59 years old in good health and CMV-seropositive.

The rearrangement joins TRBV11-2 to TRBJ2-7; D is ambiguous. Looked up from germline, CDR1 is SGHAT and CDR2 is FQNNGV. The CDR3 has 11 amino acids. V lost 4 bases and J 3 bases, leaving 4 bases between the germline ends. CDR3 coding DNA: TGTGCCAGCAGCTCCCTCTACGAGCAGTACTTC. This sequence encodes CASSSLYEQYF. The complete variable domain, with remaining parts taken from reference TRBV11-2 and TRBJ2-7, reads EAGVAQSPRYKIIEKRQSVAFWCNPISGHATLYWYQQILGQGPKLLIQFQNNGVVDDSQLPKDRFSAERLKGVDSTLKIQPAKLEDSAVYLCASSSLYEQYFGPGTRLTVT.

CDR3 sequence reads: CASSIAGSGNTIYF. DNA for the CDR3: TGTGCCAGTAGTATCGCAGGCTCTGGAAACACCATATATTTT. The V call is TRBV19, the J call TRBJ1-3; D uncertain. Germline values: CDR1 LNHDA, CDR2 SQIVND (reference sequence). Trimming took off 3 bases at V and 0 bases at J, with 6 bases between the two ends. The CDR3 spans 14 residues.

V and J are TRBV27 and TRBJ1-2; 7 bases line up with TRBD1. CDR1 is MNHEY, CDR2 SMNVEV, per germline (reference sequence). The CDR3 length is 15 residues. V lost 5 bases to trimming and J lost 2 bases; unmatched junction nucleotides: 8. Here the CDR3 DNA reads TGTGCCAGCAGTGCCCAGACAGGGTTAAACTATGGCTACACCTTC. As protein: CASSAQTGLNYGYTF.

This rearrangement joins TRBV15 to TRBJ1-2, with D perhaps matching TRBD1 (5 bases). CDR3 length: 14 residues. V lost 0 bases, J lost 7 bases, and 12 bases lay in between. CDR1 LNHNV and CDR2 YYDKDF come from the germline V gene (reference sequence). Here the CDR3 reads CATSRDGAGIGYTF. Written as DNA, the CDR3 is TGTGCCACCAGCAGAGATGGGGCAGGTATTGGCTACACCTTC.

The chain employs TRBV5-5 and TRBJ2-1; TRBD2 is a possible D gene (5 bases). Between the trimmed V and J ends, which lost 3 bases and 7 bases, there was a span of 14 bases. The CDR3 consists of 14 residues. Germline V gene data show CDR1 as SGHKS and CDR2 as YYEKEE (reference sequence). CDR3 loop: CASSSGRSLNEQFF. CDR3 nucleotides: TGTGCCAGCAGCTCGGGAAGAAGTCTGAATGAGCAGTTCTTC.

V usage is TRBV5-1 and J usage is TRBJ2-7; a weak D match, TRBD2 (5 bases). The CDR3 is made up of 13 amino acids. V lost 0 bases and J lost 4, with 8 bases in between. Germline CDR1 reads SGHRS; CDR2 reads YFSETQ. The CDR3 region is CASSLATSYEQYF. CDR3 nucleotides: TGCGCCAGCAGCTTGGCAACTAGTTACGAGCAGTACTTC. Full variable domain (outside the CDR3, taken from reference TRBV5-1 and TRBJ2-7): KAGVTQTPRYLIKTRGQQVTLSCSPISGHRSVSWYQQTPGQGLQFLFEYFSETQRNKGNFPGRFSGRQFSNSRSEMNVSTLELGDSALYLCASSLATSYEQYFGPGTRLTVT.

V is TRBV9 and J is TRBJ1-6, with D possibly matching TRBD1 (6 bases). The CDR3 has 16 amino acids. Germline V lookup: CDR1 SGDLS, CDR2 YYNGEE. The V gene lost 0 bases and the J gene lost 8 bases, with 15 bases spanning the gap. CDR3 sequence (DNA): TGTGCCAGCAGCGTAGGGCTGGCTGGGACACATTCACCCCTCCACTTT. Its protein product is CASSVGLAGTHSPLHF. Looking up the rest from reference TRBV9 and TRBJ1-6 gives the full variable domain: DSGVTQTPKHLITATGQRVTLRCSPRSGDLSVYWYQQSLDQGLQFLIQYYNGEERAKGNILERFSAQQFPDLHSELNLSSLELGDSALYFCASSVGLAGTHSPLHFGNGTRLTVT.

This chain uses TRBV5-1 with TRBJ2-7, with TRBD1 matching 8 bases. CDR1 and CDR2 from the germline V gene are SGHRS and YFSETQ. Germline trimming cut 4 bases from V and 4 bases from J; bases unmatched to any gene: 4. The CDR3 totals 13 residues. CDR3 in DNA: TGCGCCAGCAGCCCAGGGGGCCAGTACGAGCAGTACTTC. Amino acids: CASSPGGQYEQYF.

This clone was detected only once. This chain links TRBV7-8 with TRBJ2-2; TRBD1 might be the D (6 bases). V lost 1 base, J lost 0 bases, and 9 bases lay in between. This CDR3 spans 16 amino acids. The germline V gene has CDR1 SGHVS and CDR2 FQNEAQ. DNA of the CDR3: TGTGCCAGCAGCTTAGGGGGGCCCCCGAACACCGGGGAGCTGTTTTTT. It is translated as CASSLGGPPNTGELFF.

V gene TRBV25-1 combines with J gene TRBJ2-7, with a possible D match to TRBD1 (5 bases). Germline V gene sequence: CDR1 MGHDK, CDR2 SYGVNS. The CDR3 totals 14 residues. Trimming left V 4 bases short and J 2 bases short, with 12 bases between. The CDR3 here is CASSAPGHPYEQYV. The CDR3, as DNA: TGTGCCAGCAGTGCTCCTGGACACCCCTACGAGCAGTACGTC.